This entry concerns a single TCR beta chain. What it binds is unknown. With 4 bases removed from V and 0 bases from J, the gap between germline ends came to 6 bases. The length of the CDR3 is 13 residues. Germline CDR1 reads PRHDT; CDR2 reads FYEKMQ (reference sequence). RNA extraction gave at least 6 micrograms of total RNA per sample. This sample is drawn from a study of blood T cells in healthy people across ages. Findings and limits, study-wide: There were more naive CD4+ cells and higher diversity in long-lived donors than in aged donors.

Using a J-beta primer mix together with a sample-barcoded 5' primer, a second PCR was run for about 7 to 12 cycles. MiXCR, run by TCRdb on the 5' RACE reads, gives a single entry per CDR3 protein. This sample has roughly 2 million distinct CDR3 sequences, with around half found just once. The J gene is TRBJ2-5, the V gene TRBV13; D remains unclear. The clonotype was recovered from a middle-aged woman in good health. Sequenced: blood. The CDR3 loop reads CASSSQYQETQYF. Written as DNA, the CDR3 is TGTGCCAGCAGCTCCCAGTACCAAGAGACCCAGTACTTC.